One and the same sample provided the 22 T cell receptor beta chains below, sequenced in a study of blood T cell repertoires in COVID-19. The table came from immunoSEQ multiplex PCR; TCRdb's copy has only in-frame clones and leaves some out. The sample shows about 100,000 clones, about 77% of them seen only once. The sample comprised peripheral blood. The receptors come from a man between 65 and 79 years old with active or convalescent COVID-19.

The chain has TRBV3-1 (or the pseudogene TRBV3-2) and TRBJ2-3; D may be TRBD1 (5 bases). Germline V gene data show CDR1 as LGHDT and CDR2 as YNNKEL (reference sequence). The CDR3 extends over 15 amino acids. Trimming took 2 bases from V and 5 from J, leaving 14 bases between them. The DNA for the CDR3 is TGTGCCAGCAGCCAACCCATAGTGGGGCAAGATACGCAGTATTTT. This codes for CASSQPIVGQDTQYF.

This chain links TRBV30 with TRBJ1-6; the D is unclear. Deletions cut 1 base from V and 7 bases from J, with 14 bases between. CDR3 length: 15 amino acids. Germline CDR1 reads GTSNPN; CDR2 reads SVGIG (reference sequence). The CDR3: CAWSAGKGGNSPLHF. CDR3 DNA sequence: TGTGCCTGGAGTGCCGGGAAGGGCGGCAATTCACCCCTCCACTTT.

V is TRBV10-1 and J is TRBJ2-2, with D possibly TRBD2 on 6 matching bases. V was clipped by 6 bases and J by 5 bases, with 10 bases between them. The CDR3 length is 13 residues. In germline, CDR1 is WNHNN, CDR2 SYGVQD (reference sequence). For the CDR3, the DNA is TGCGCCAGCAGGGCGAGCGGGACCGGGGAGCTGTTTTTT. This translates into CASRASGTGELFF.

J is TRBJ2-1 and V is TRBV7-6; either TRBD1 or TRBD2 may fit D (5 bases each). Trimming pared 5 bases from V and 5 bases from J, leaving 22 bases between. The CDR3 spans 17 residues. Germline loops: CDR1 SGHVS, CDR2 FNYEAQ. CDR3 bases: TGTGCCAGCAGCATAGGGACGGCCGGACAAGTAAACAATGAGCAGTTCTTC. Translation gives CASSIGTAGQVNNEQFF. The whole variable domain, filled in from reference TRBV7-6 and TRBJ2-1, reads GAGVSQSPRYKVTKRGQDVALRCDPISGHVSLYWYRQALGQGPEFLTYFNYEAQQDKSGLPNDRFSAERPEGSISTLTIQRTEQRDSAMYRCASSIGTAGQVNNEQFFGPGTRLTVL.

This sequence joins TRBV5-1 and TRBJ1-4; D is perhaps TRBD1 (5 bases). The CDR3 runs 14 residues. Per the germline V gene, CDR1 is SGHRS and CDR2 is YFSETQ. Between the trimmed V and J ends, which lost 1 base and 6 bases, there was a span of 10 bases. The DNA of the CDR3 is TGCGCCAGCAGCTTGTCCAGGGAGGATGAAAAACTGTTTTTT. This translates into CASSLSREDEKLFF.

The V gene is TRBV6-5, the J gene TRBJ1-2; TRBD1 might be the D (5 bases). This CDR3 has 13 residues. The germline V gene has CDR1 MNHEY and CDR2 SVGAGI. V lost 6 bases and J 2 bases, leaving 10 bases between the germline ends. CDR3 coding DNA: TGTGCCAGCAGGGTAGGGGTAAACTATGGCTACACCTTC. This translates into CASRVGVNYGYTF.

The chain is built from TRBV5-1 and TRBJ2-1, with 10 bases matching TRBD2. V lost 0 bases to trimming and J lost 7 bases; unmatched junction nucleotides: 7. The germline gives CDR1 SGHRS, CDR2 YFSETQ. The CDR3 runs 16 residues. Here the CDR3 DNA reads TGCGCCAGCAGCTTGGACCCCTCGACTAGCGGGAATGAGCAGTTCTTC. Translating it yields CASSLDPSTSGNEQFF.

The chain has TRBV7-3 and TRBJ2-6; 8 bases align to TRBD1. Germline values: CDR1 SGHTA, CDR2 FQGTGA. The CDR3 consists of 16 residues. V lost 8 bases to trimming and J lost 0 bases; unmatched junction nucleotides: 6. CDR3 sequence reads: CASGTGWSSGANVLTF. In DNA form, the CDR3 reads TGTGCCAGCGGGACAGGTTGGAGCTCTGGGGCCAACGTCCTGACTTTC.

The J gene is TRBJ2-1, the V gene TRBV5-1; 9 nucleotides align to TRBD1. Germline V CDR1 and CDR2: SGHRS, YFSETQ. The CDR3 has 16 amino acids. V shed 4 bases, J shed 9 bases, and the junction held 14 bases outside the gene matches. For the CDR3, the DNA is TGCGCCAGCAGCCCAACGGGGACAGGGTACTTCGGTGAGCAGTTCTTC. This codes for CASSPTGTGYFGEQFF.

This clone was counted a single time. This chain links TRBV29-1 with TRBJ1-1, with 9 bases aligning to TRBD1. CDR3 length: 14 residues. V was pared by 7 bases and J by 9 bases, with 15 bases of the junction left unmatched. The germline gives CDR1 SQVTM, CDR2 ANQGSEA. CDR3 sequence (DNA): TGCAGCGCTAGGTGGGGACAGGGTAAACGCCAAGCTTTCTTT. This gives the protein CSARWGQGKRQAFF.

The rearrangement uses TRBV29-1 and TRBJ1-5; no clear D gene. V lost 4 bases, J lost 4 bases, and 8 bases lay in between. Germline CDR1 reads SQVTM; CDR2 reads ANQGSEA. There are 12 residues in the CDR3. The CDR3 DNA sequence: TGCAGCGTTGCGGCGGCGAATCAGCCCCAGCATTTT. Protein: CSVAAANQPQHF.

This clone was recorded a few times. Here the CDR3 DNA reads TGCGCCAGCAGCCAAGAAGGGGGACGGAGCGGGGAGCTGTTTTTT. Its translation: CASSQEGGRSGELFF. The J gene is TRBJ2-2, the V gene TRBV4-3; D is possibly TRBD1 (6 bases). Trimming pared 0 bases from V and 7 bases from J, leaving 12 bases between. Germline V gene sequence: CDR1 LGHNA, CDR2 YSLEER. CDR3 length equals 15 residues.

This chain uses TRBV27 with TRBJ2-7; a possible D gene is TRBD2 (6 bases). The length of the CDR3 is 14 residues. The ends were cut back, 9 bases at V and 6 bases at J, with 21 bases in the middle. Germline V gives CDR1 MNHEY, CDR2 SMNVEV (reference sequence). CDR3 sequence reads: CASSGGSPAIEQYF. CDR3 in DNA: TGTGCCAGTAGCGGCGGGTCTCCAGCGATCGAGCAGTACTTC.

This clone was recorded only once. This rearrangement joins TRBV7-9 to TRBJ2-7; D uncertain. Looked up from germline, CDR1 is SEHNR and CDR2 is FQNEAQ (reference sequence). V lost 6 bases to trimming and J lost 2 bases, with 14 bases between them. CDR3 length equals 14 residues. This CDR3 is CASRLIAETYEQYF. CDR3 DNA: TGTGCCAGCAGACTCATTGCGGAGACCTACGAGCAGTACTTC.

The gene calls are TRBV18 and TRBJ2-5; no clear D gene. Trimming stripped 3 bases from V and 5 bases from J, with 13 bases between. Germline V gene lookup returns CDR1 KGHSH and CDR2 LQKENI. The CDR3 has 14 amino acids. The CDR3 reads CASSPYSSRETQYF. The CDR3 DNA is TGTGCCAGCTCACCCTACAGCTCACGGGAGACCCAGTACTTC.

CDR3 nucleotide sequence: TGTGCCAGCAGGTACAGACAGAGTCTCAATGAGCAGTTCTTC. Encoded protein: CASRYRQSLNEQFF. The genes are TRBV6-5 and TRBJ2-1; maybe TRBD1 (5 bases). The CDR3 runs to 14 residues. With 6 bases removed from V and 6 bases from J, the gap between germline ends came to 15 bases. Germline-derived CDR1 and CDR2 are MNHEY and SVGAGI.

The chain is built from TRBV19 and TRBJ1-2; a possible D gene is TRBD1 (5 bases). Germline values: CDR1 LNHDA, CDR2 SQIVND (reference sequence). Trimming shortened V by 5 bases and J by 7 bases, and 23 bases separated the two germline ends. CDR3 length equals 16 residues. The CDR3 loop reads CASSQKTDPDPFGYTF. The CDR3 nucleotides are TGTGCCAGTAGTCAAAAGACAGATCCGGACCCGTTTGGCTACACCTTC.

This clone was seen more than once but under ten times. The CDR3 spells CASSLEHRETQYF. CDR3 nucleotide sequence: TGTGCCAGCAGCTTAGAGCACAGAGAGACCCAGTACTTC. The genes are TRBV7-9 and TRBJ2-5, with D unclear. Germline loops: CDR1 SEHNR, CDR2 FQNEAQ (reference sequence). The CDR3 contains 13 residues. V lost 1 base to trimming and J lost 4 bases, with 7 bases between them.

The rearrangement joins TRBV7-3 to TRBJ2-1; 7 bases match TRBD1. The germline V gene has CDR1 SGHTA and CDR2 FQGTGA. Trimming cost V 4 bases and J 1 base; bases outside gene matches: 7. The CDR3 loop spans 16 amino acids. CDR3 sequence (DNA): TGTGCCAGCAGCTACAACAGGGGACCTTCCTACAATGAGCAGTTCTTC. Translation: CASSYNRGPSYNEQFF. Together with reference TRBV7-3 and TRBJ2-1, the CDR3 gives the full variable domain: GAGVSQTPSNKVTEKGKYVELRCDPISGHTALYWYRQSLGQGPEFLIYFQGTGAADDSGLPNDRFFAVRPEGSVSTLKIQRTERGDSAVYLCASSYNRGPSYNEQFFGPGTRLTVL.

The genes are TRBV5-5 and TRBJ1-3, with D uncertain. With 4 bases removed from V and 3 bases from J, the gap between germline ends came to 11 bases. The CDR3 length is 14 residues. Germline assignment: CDR1 SGHKS and CDR2 YYEKEE (reference sequence). This CDR3 is CASSTRQNGNTIYF. The CDR3 nucleotides are TGTGCCAGCAGCACGCGACAAAATGGAAACACCATATATTTT.

In this sample, this clone turned up a few times. This chain connects TRBV5-4 to TRBJ1-2; unclear D gene. Looked up from germline, CDR1 is SGHNT and CDR2 is YYREEE (reference sequence). V lost 0 bases and J 4 bases, leaving 10 bases between the germline ends. The CDR3 length is 14 residues. The CDR3 nucleotides are TGTGCCAGCAGCTTGGAAAGGGAGGTCTATGGCTACACCTTC. This translates into CASSLEREVYGYTF. Using reference TRBV5-4 and TRBJ1-2 for the parts outside the CDR3, the full variable domain is ETGVTQSPTHLIKTRGQQVTLRCSSQSGHNTVSWYQQALGQGPQFIFQYYREEENGRGNFPPRFSGLQFPNYSSELNVNALELDDSALYLCASSLEREVYGYTFGSGTRLTVV.

The rearrangement links TRBV4-1 to TRBJ2-2, with unresolved D. In germline, CDR1 is MGHRA, CDR2 YSYEKL. V gave up 1 base and J gave up 0 bases, with 12 bases separating them. The CDR3 extends over 17 amino acids. CDR3 region: CASSQGAFLANTGELFF. The DNA of the CDR3 is TGCGCCAGCAGCCAAGGGGCGTTCTTAGCGAACACCGGGGAGCTGTTTTTT.